Included here is one TCR beta chain sequence, with context. TCRdb itself ran the PCR reads through MiXCR, one entry per CDR3 protein. The sample shows over 15,000 distinct CDR3 sequences, roughly half of them seen only once. This record belongs to a study of tumor-infiltrating lymphocytes in oesophageal squamous cell carcinoma. The CDR3 sequence is 13 residues long. The germline CDR1 and CDR2 sequences are SGHTA and FQGNSA. V lost 5 bases and J 11 bases, leaving 18 bases between the germline ends. Sequenced input: esophageal tumor tissue. The sequence was obtained from a female donor with esophageal squamous cell carcinoma. This chain links TRBV7-2 with TRBJ2-5, with a possible D match to TRBD2 (6 bases). This CDR3 reads CASSLRLGGEQYF. CDR3 sequence (DNA): TGTGCCAGCAGCCTCCGTTTGGGGGGTGAGCAGTACTTC. The full variable domain, with the rest looked up from reference TRBV7-2 and TRBJ2-5, is GAGVSQSPSNKVTEKGKDVELRCDPISGHTALYWYRQSLGQGLEFLIYFQGNSAPDKSGLPSDRFSAERTGGSVSTLTIQRTQQEDSAVYLCASSLRLGGEQYFGPGTRLLVL.